Here is one TCR beta chain with its context. Some clones are missing from TCRdb's copy, which holds only in-frame ones; the method was immunoSEQ multiplex PCR. The repertoire consists of around 110,000 clones, with 75% to 90% occurring once and the leading ten covering under 2%. This sample stems from a study of PD-L1 blockade in urothelial cancer. Whole-study context: At 3 weeks after treatment start (second dose) and again at 6 weeks, blood was analyzed.

V dropped 4 bases and J dropped 2 bases, with 16 bases sitting between them. From germline, CDR1 is SGHNT and CDR2 YYREEE (reference sequence). This CDR3 contains 17 residues. The sample's time point: peripheral blood 6 weeks after treatment start. This clonotype was obtained from a man aged 55 to 70 with urothelial cancer. This specimen was PBMCs, taken around atezolizumab (anti-PD-L1) treatment. The chain employs TRBV5-4 and TRBJ2-6, with D possibly TRBD1 on 6 matching bases. For the CDR3, the DNA is TGTGCCAGCAGCAGCCAGAAGTCAGGGGCTGGGGCCAACGTCCTGACTTTC. Translating it yields CASSSQKSGAGANVLTF.